These 5 T cell receptor beta chains originate from one sample sequenced in a study of tumor-infiltrating lymphocytes in primary liver carcinoma. Unsorted bulk tissue (roughly 19-30 mg) underwent RNA and DNA co-extraction. Making TCR beta cDNA involved approximately 0.5 ug total RNA and a constant-region primer. Slightly modified ARM-PCR with three nested multiplex PCR rounds yielded TCR beta libraries. A C-beta reverse primer and TRBV1-TRBV30 forward primers served in each of the first two PCR rounds, at around 10 cycles apiece. Each CDR3 protein gets one entry after TCRdb re-called the multiplex PCR reads with MiXCR. The table has about 100,000 distinct CDR3 sequences, about 62% seen once. The specimen was liver tumor tissue from sampling region 2. Subset defined: tumor region T2, inferior pole. The origin of the receptors is a woman aged 55-75 years with primary liver carcinoma and hepatitis B virus infection.

This clonotype was seen at least ten times. The gene calls are TRBV5-1 and TRBJ2-1; 7 nucleotides line up with TRBD1. Germline CDR1 and CDR2: SGHRS and YFSETQ. The J segment lost 4 bases and the V segment lost 3 bases, leaving 1 base of the junction unmatched. This CDR3 comprises 13 residues. Here the CDR3 reads CASSSTGYNEQFF. DNA for the CDR3: TGCGCCAGCAGCTCGACAGGGTACAATGAGCAGTTCTTC.

In this sample, this clonotype turned up many times. CDR3 nucleotide sequence: TGTGCCAGCAGCCAATCCATGACTAGTCTTCCGTACTTC. Encoded protein: CASSQSMTSLPYF. The genes are TRBV14 and TRBJ2-7, with D maybe TRBD2 (6 bases). Trimming stripped 2 bases from V and 12 bases from J, with 17 bases between. Germline values: CDR1 SGHDN, CDR2 FVKESK. The CDR3 has 13 residues. The complete variable domain, with remaining parts taken from reference TRBV14 and TRBJ2-7, reads EAGVTQFPSHSVIEKGQTVTLRCDPISGHDNLYWYRRVMGKEIKFLLHFVKESKQDESGMPNNRFLAERTGGTYSTLKVQPAELEDSGVYFCASSQSMTSLPYFGPGTRLTVT.

Regarding this clonotype: The junction does not match germline at one end; this may be a read error. The gene calls are TRBV20-1 and TRBJ1-2; a weak D match, TRBD1 (6 bases). Germline CDR1 DFQATT, CDR2 SNEGSKA (reference sequence). The CDR3 runs 14 residues. The CDR3 sequence: CTAANREHSYGYTF. Written as DNA, the CDR3 is TGCACTGCTGCGAACAGGGAGCACTCCTATGGCTACACCTTC.

A remark on this clonotype: An end of the junction differs from the germline gene, which may be a read error. The chain is built from TRBV11-2 and TRBJ2-5; D possibly uses TRBD1 or TRBD2 (5 bases each). The CDR3 loop spans 13 amino acids. Germline CDR1 SGHAT, CDR2 FQNNGV. The CDR3 nucleotides read TGTGCCAGCAGCTTAGATATCGGGGACCGCGAGTGTTTC. Translation gives CASSLDIGDRECF.

The rearrangement joins TRBV11-2 to TRBJ2-5, with D tentatively TRBD2 (5 bases). Per germline, CDR1 SGHAT and CDR2 FQNNGV. The CDR3 extends over 13 amino acids. Between the trimmed V and J ends, which lost 7 bases and 7 bases, there was a span of 16 bases. The CDR3 spells CASTLESEGTQYF. The CDR3 DNA reads as TGTGCCAGCACCTTGGAATCCGAGGGGACCCAGTACTTC.